This TCR beta chain was captured by sequencing in a study of CD8+CD57+ T cells in acquired aplastic anemia. Both TCR beta VDJ combination and CDR3 sequence profiling were carried out. Genomic DNA was the template for this profiling. TCRdb re-analysed the reads in MiXCR, keeping a single row per CDR3 protein. The sample includes around 50,000 distinct CDR3 sequences, about two thirds of them seen just once. The CDR3 covers 10 residues. V gave up 10 bases and J gave up 6 bases, with 9 bases separating them. Germline loops: CDR1 LNHDA, CDR2 SQIVND (reference sequence). The genes are TRBV19 and TRBJ1-2, with unresolved D. The specimen was sorted CD4+, CD8+, or CD8+CD57+ T cells (not recorded which) from PBMCs. The clonotype was recovered from a human donor in good health, serving as a control. CDR3 DNA sequence: TGTGCCACCCGGACGGATGGCTACACCTTC. This codes for CATRTDGYTF.